The rows below give T cell receptor beta chains drawn from one sample of a study of blood T cell repertoires in COVID-19. The data were produced by immunoSEQ multiplex PCR, yet TCRdb's version contains in-frame clones alone and is incomplete. The data contain approximately 53,000 clones, around 90% of them singletons. The source material was peripheral blood. The receptors were sampled from a woman of 80 years or more with COVID-19, enrolled during active disease. The CDR3 runs from the conserved cysteine through the conserved F or W. Each record gives: V gene, J gene, D gene, clone size, CDR3 DNA, CDR3 protein. D genes are given only for firm matches. Size is omitted from some rows. Given values are once, few, many or a class for expanded clones.

v_gene: TRBV7-2; j_gene: TRBJ1-1; d_gene: -; abundance: -; CDR3nt: TGTGCCAGCAGCTTAGACGCCCTGAGGACTGAAGCTTTCTTT; CDR3aa: CASSLDALRTEAFF
v_gene: TRBV12-5; j_gene: TRBJ2-7; d_gene: -; abundance: -; CDR3nt: TGTGCTAGTGGTTTGTCAGGGGTGCACGAGCAGTACTTC; CDR3aa: CASGLSGVHEQYF
v_gene: TRBV7-9; j_gene: TRBJ1-2; d_gene: -; abundance: -; CDR3nt: TGTGCCAGCACCTTTGAGGCGGGCAGATCCTATGGCTACACCTTC; CDR3aa: CASTFEAGRSYGYTF
v_gene: TRBV5-1; j_gene: TRBJ2-2; d_gene: TRBD2; abundance: -; CDR3nt: TGCGCCAGCAGCCCCACCCTAGCGGGAGTCAACACCGGGGAGCTGTTTTTT; CDR3aa: CASSPTLAGVNTGELFF
v_gene: TRBV19; j_gene: TRBJ1-5; d_gene: TRBD1; abundance: -; CDR3nt: TGTGCCAGTATTTCCGGGACAGGGAGCAATCAGCCCCAGCATTTT; CDR3aa: CASISGTGSNQPQHF
v_gene: TRBV6-5; j_gene: TRBJ1-4; d_gene: TRBD1; abundance: -; CDR3nt: TGTGCCAGCATTCTCCGGACAGGGAGAAATGAAAAACTGTTTTTT; CDR3aa: CASILRTGRNEKLFF
v_gene: TRBV5-8; j_gene: TRBJ1-5; d_gene: -; abundance: -; CDR3nt: TGTGCCAGCAGCTTGGGGGGAGGGAGAAATCAGCCCCAGCATTTT; CDR3aa: CASSLGGGRNQPQHF
v_gene: TRBV9; j_gene: TRBJ2-5; d_gene: -; abundance: -; CDR3nt: TGTGCCAGCAGCGTAGCCGGCGGGGGCTGGGAGACCCAGTACTTC; CDR3aa: CASSVAGGGWETQYF
v_gene: TRBV29-1; j_gene: TRBJ2-1; d_gene: TRBD1; abundance: -; CDR3nt: TGCAGCGTTGAAGGACCCATAACGACAGGGGGCAATGAGCAGTTCTTC; CDR3aa: CSVEGPITTGGNEQFF
v_gene: TRBV5-1; j_gene: TRBJ1-1; d_gene: -; abundance: -; CDR3nt: TGCGCCAGCAGCTTGGTGGGCCCAGGGACTGAAGCTTTCTTT; CDR3aa: CASSLVGPGTEAFF
v_gene: TRBV9; j_gene: TRBJ2-3; d_gene: -; abundance: -; CDR3nt: TGTGCCAGCAGCGTAGGACTAGGGGATACGCAGTATTTT; CDR3aa: CASSVGLGDTQYF
v_gene: TRBV2; j_gene: TRBJ1-2; d_gene: -; abundance: -; CDR3nt: TGTGCCAGCAGTAAAGACAGGAACTATGGCTACACCTTC; CDR3aa: CASSKDRNYGYTF
v_gene: TRBV2; j_gene: TRBJ2-2; d_gene: -; abundance: -; CDR3nt: TGTGCCAGCAGTCTCCGGACTACCGCCGGCACCGGGGAGCTGTTTTTT; CDR3aa: CASSLRTTAGTGELFF
v_gene: TRBV29-1; j_gene: TRBJ1-2; d_gene: -; abundance: -; CDR3nt: TGCAGCGTTGGTGGATTACAGGCTCACACTGGTGGTGGCTACACCTTC; CDR3aa: CSVGGLQAHTGGGYTF
v_gene: TRBV30; j_gene: TRBJ1-5; d_gene: TRBD1; abundance: -; CDR3nt: TGTGCCTGGAGTCACGCCGGGACAGGGAGTCAGCCCCAGCATTTT; CDR3aa: CAWSHAGTGSQPQHF
v_gene: TRBV14; j_gene: TRBJ1-1; d_gene: -; abundance: -; CDR3nt: TGTGCCAGCAGCCCATCCGACTACGCCACTGAAGCTTTCTTT; CDR3aa: CASSPSDYATEAFF
v_gene: TRBV27; j_gene: TRBJ1-1; d_gene: -; abundance: -; CDR3nt: TGTGCCAGCAGTCTACAGGGTCCACTCAGGGCTGAAGCTTTCTTT; CDR3aa: CASSLQGPLRAEAFF
v_gene: TRBV2; j_gene: TRBJ2-7; d_gene: -; abundance: -; CDR3nt: TGTGCCAGCAGTGCAGTCTACGAGCAGTACTTC; CDR3aa: CASSAVYEQYF
v_gene: TRBV19; j_gene: TRBJ1-6; d_gene: -; abundance: -; CDR3nt: TGTGCCAGTAGTCTAACTACAGGGATTAATTCACCCCTCCACTTT; CDR3aa: CASSLTTGINSPLHF
v_gene: TRBV18; j_gene: TRBJ1-1; d_gene: -; abundance: -; CDR3nt: TGTGCCAGCTCACCACCAGGGAGCTCGAACACTGAAGCTTTCTTT; CDR3aa: CASSPPGSSNTEAFF
v_gene: TRBV24-1; j_gene: TRBJ1-1; d_gene: TRBD1; abundance: -; CDR3nt: TGTGCCACCAGTGATTGCCGACAGGGCCGAACGAGGACTGAAGCTTTCTTT; CDR3aa: CATSDCRQGRTRTEAFF
v_gene: TRBV30; j_gene: TRBJ1-2; d_gene: -; abundance: -; CDR3nt: TGTGCCTGGAGTGTACTTGTGGGCCGCGGGGGCTACACCTTC; CDR3aa: CAWSVLVGRGGYTF
v_gene: TRBV6-5; j_gene: TRBJ2-7; d_gene: TRBD1; abundance: -; CDR3nt: TGTGCCAGCAGCCGGGACAGCGCCTCCTACGAGCAGTACTTC; CDR3aa: CASSRDSASYEQYF
v_gene: TRBV5-1; j_gene: TRBJ1-1; d_gene: -; abundance: -; CDR3nt: TGCGCCAGCAGAATTGAACGAGCGAACACTGAAGCTTTCTTT; CDR3aa: CASRIERANTEAFF
v_gene: TRBV11-3; j_gene: TRBJ2-3; d_gene: -; abundance: -; CDR3nt: TGTGCCAGCAGCTTAGATTCCCAGGTCGTTAGCACAGATACGCAGTATTTT; CDR3aa: CASSLDSQVVSTDTQYF
v_gene: TRBV5-1; j_gene: TRBJ1-5; d_gene: -; abundance: few; CDR3nt: TGCGCCAGCAGCCGGGTTGGGGGCGCCGGTCAGCCCCAGCATTTT; CDR3aa: CASSRVGGAGQPQHF
v_gene: TRBV30; j_gene: TRBJ1-1; d_gene: -; abundance: -; CDR3nt: TGTGCCTGGAGTGTCGGGAGGATGAACACTGAAGCTTTCTTT; CDR3aa: CAWSVGRMNTEAFF
v_gene: TRBV18; j_gene: TRBJ1-4; d_gene: TRBD1; abundance: -; CDR3nt: TGTGCCAGCTCGGCGACCGGGACAGGGAATGAAAAACTGTTTTTT; CDR3aa: CASSATGTGNEKLFF
v_gene: TRBV28; j_gene: TRBJ2-7; d_gene: TRBD1; abundance: -; CDR3nt: TGTGCCAGCGCAAAGGGACAGGGGGCTAGGGAGCAGTACTTC; CDR3aa: CASAKGQGAREQYF
v_gene: TRBV29-1; j_gene: TRBJ2-1; d_gene: TRBD1; abundance: many; CDR3nt: TGCAGCGTTGAAGGCGGACAGGGGGTTTACAATGAGCAGTTCTTC; CDR3aa: CSVEGGQGVYNEQFF
v_gene: TRBV5-4; j_gene: TRBJ2-4; d_gene: TRBD1; abundance: -; CDR3nt: TGTGCCAGCAGCCGATCGACAGGGGTGGCCAAAAACATTCAGTACTTC; CDR3aa: CASSRSTGVAKNIQYF
v_gene: TRBV5-1; j_gene: TRBJ2-5; d_gene: TRBD1; abundance: -; CDR3nt: TGCGCCAGCAGCGGAGTGACAGGGAAGAAGACCCAGTACTTC; CDR3aa: CASSGVTGKKTQYF
v_gene: TRBV5-1; j_gene: TRBJ1-1; d_gene: -; abundance: -; CDR3nt: TGCGCCAGCAACGCCGGGACACCGAACACTGAAGCTTTCTTT; CDR3aa: CASNAGTPNTEAFF
v_gene: TRBV18; j_gene: TRBJ2-1; d_gene: -; abundance: -; CDR3nt: TGTGCCAGCTCACTCGGACTGAGCTCCTACAATGAGCAGTTCTTC; CDR3aa: CASSLGLSSYNEQFF
v_gene: TRBV18; j_gene: TRBJ2-7; d_gene: -; abundance: few; CDR3nt: TGTGCCAGCTCACCAGACAGGAGCTCCTACGAGCAGTACTTC; CDR3aa: CASSPDRSSYEQYF
v_gene: TRBV2; j_gene: TRBJ1-1; d_gene: TRBD1; abundance: -; CDR3nt: TGTGCCAGCTCCCGGACAGGGGACACTGAAGCTTTCTTT; CDR3aa: CASSRTGDTEAFF
v_gene: TRBV19; j_gene: TRBJ1-1; d_gene: TRBD1; abundance: -; CDR3nt: TGTGCCAGTAGTGTCACAGGGGTGGGTGAAGCTTTCTTT; CDR3aa: CASSVTGVGEAFF
v_gene: TRBV9; j_gene: TRBJ2-3; d_gene: TRBD1; abundance: -; CDR3nt: TGTGCCAGCAGCGGACAGGGGTCCCACACAGATACGCAGTATTTT; CDR3aa: CASSGQGSHTDTQYF
v_gene: TRBV11-2; j_gene: TRBJ2-5; d_gene: TRBD2; abundance: -; CDR3nt: TGTGCCAGCAGCTTACTAGCGGGGGCTAGCGGAAAGACCCAGTACTTC; CDR3aa: CASSLLAGASGKTQYF
v_gene: TRBV29-1; j_gene: TRBJ2-7; d_gene: -; abundance: -; CDR3nt: TGCAGCGTTGAAGATGGGCAGGGCTACGAGCAGTACTTC; CDR3aa: CSVEDGQGYEQYF
v_gene: TRBV6-1; j_gene: TRBJ2-2; d_gene: TRBD1; abundance: once; CDR3nt: TGTGCCAGCAGTGACGGCGGGACAGGGTTCACCGGGGAGCTGTTTTTT; CDR3aa: CASSDGGTGFTGELFF
v_gene: TRBV6-4; j_gene: TRBJ2-1; d_gene: -; abundance: -; CDR3nt: TGTGCCAGCAGTTCAGCGATGGGCAATGAGCAGTTCTTC; CDR3aa: CASSSAMGNEQFF
v_gene: TRBV12-3/TRBV12-4; j_gene: TRBJ2-7; d_gene: -; abundance: -; CDR3nt: TGTGCCAGCAGTTACGGTAGCTCCTACGAGCAGTACTTC; CDR3aa: CASSYGSSYEQYF
v_gene: TRBV5-1; j_gene: TRBJ2-3; d_gene: -; abundance: -; CDR3nt: TGCGCCAGCAGCCGGCCGGGTGCAGATACGCAGTATTTT; CDR3aa: CASSRPGADTQYF
v_gene: TRBV19; j_gene: TRBJ1-1; d_gene: TRBD1; abundance: -; CDR3nt: TGTGCCAGTAGTGCGACAGGGCGGGACACTGAAGCTTTCTTT; CDR3aa: CASSATGRDTEAFF
v_gene: TRBV10-3; j_gene: TRBJ2-7; d_gene: TRBD1; abundance: -; CDR3nt: TGTGCCACGGACAGGGGGTTGAAGGACGAGCAGTACTTC; CDR3aa: CATDRGLKDEQYF
v_gene: TRBV10-3; j_gene: TRBJ1-5; d_gene: TRBD1; abundance: once; CDR3nt: TGTGCCATCAGTGAGTCGACAGGGAGTAATCAGCCCCAGCATTTT; CDR3aa: CAISESTGSNQPQHF
v_gene: TRBV9; j_gene: TRBJ2-3; d_gene: TRBD2; abundance: -; CDR3nt: TGTGCCAGCAGCGTAGCTATTAGCGGGGGGGCAGGGGCAGATACGCAGTATTTT; CDR3aa: CASSVAISGGAGADTQYF
v_gene: TRBV6-5; j_gene: TRBJ2-5; d_gene: -; abundance: -; CDR3nt: TGTGCCAGCAGTTACTCTACAAAAGAGACCCAGTACTTC; CDR3aa: CASSYSTKETQYF
v_gene: TRBV7-9; j_gene: TRBJ2-1; d_gene: TRBD1; abundance: -; CDR3nt: TGTGCCAGCAGCCCGGACAGGGAGAAGCAGTTCTTC; CDR3aa: CASSPDREKQFF
v_gene: TRBV20-1; j_gene: TRBJ2-3; d_gene: TRBD1; abundance: -; CDR3nt: TGCAGTGCTAGTCCAGCAGGGGGCTTGGCAGATACGCAGTATTTT; CDR3aa: CSASPAGGLADTQYF
v_gene: TRBV27; j_gene: TRBJ1-6; d_gene: TRBD1; abundance: -; CDR3nt: TGTGCCACCACCGGGACAGGAGGTTCACCCCTCCACTTT; CDR3aa: CATTGTGGSPLHF
v_gene: TRBV19; j_gene: TRBJ1-2; d_gene: -; abundance: -; CDR3nt: TGTGCCAGTAGTATAAGGATGAGACCCGTCGCGCGGAACTATGGCTACACCTTC; CDR3aa: CASSIRMRPVARNYGYTF
v_gene: TRBV7-3; j_gene: TRBJ2-3; d_gene: TRBD2; abundance: -; CDR3nt: TGTGCCAGCAGCCCAACTAGCGGGGGTTTGGGTGATACGCAGTATTTT; CDR3aa: CASSPTSGGLGDTQYF
v_gene: TRBV6-5; j_gene: TRBJ1-1; d_gene: -; abundance: -; CDR3nt: TGTGCCAGCATTCCCACCCCTAATCGGGGAACTGAAGCTTTCTTT; CDR3aa: CASIPTPNRGTEAFF
v_gene: TRBV11-3; j_gene: TRBJ2-5; d_gene: TRBD2; abundance: -; CDR3nt: TGTGCCAGCAGCTTAGGAAGCGGGGGGGCAGAAGAGACCCAGTACTTC; CDR3aa: CASSLGSGGAEETQYF
v_gene: TRBV29-1; j_gene: TRBJ2-5; d_gene: -; abundance: -; CDR3nt: TGCAGCGTTGGTATGAGCCGGGGGGAGACCCAGTACTTC; CDR3aa: CSVGMSRGETQYF